The 8 T cell receptor beta chains in this list originate from one sample, sequenced in a study of a mutant IDH1 vaccine in newly diagnosed glioma. Time point reported: week 35, safety follow-up. Every vaccination contained 300 ug of the mutant IDH1 20-mer peptide and was paired with topical imiquimod. Sequencing was performed with immunoSEQ multiplex PCR; in TCRdb, only in-frame clones are kept and a portion is missing. The table lists tens of thousands of clones, approximately 86% of them singletons, with 2% in the top ten. These TCRs' antigens remain unknown. The sample here was PBMCs, taken from a glioma patient whose treatment included an IDH1 peptide vaccine. These receptors came from a man aged 30 to 45 with glioma.

J is TRBJ2-1 and V is TRBV2; 13 bases align to TRBD2. Unmatched junction bases numbered 2, after V lost 1 base and J lost 5 bases. Germline V gene sequence: CDR1 SNHLY, CDR2 FYNNEI. The CDR3 has 16 residues. The CDR3 reads CASSEGTSGSDNEQFF. The CDR3 nucleotides read TGTGCCAGCAGTGAAGGGACTAGCGGGAGCGACAATGAGCAGTTCTTC. Supplemented by reference TRBV2 and TRBJ2-1, the full variable domain reads EPEVTQTPSHQVTQMGQEVILRCVPISNHLYFYWYRQILGQKVEFLVSFYNNEISEKSEIFDDQFSVERPDGSNFTLKIRSTKLEDSAMYFCASSEGTSGSDNEQFFGPGTRLTVL.

This clone was seen a single time. The chain links TRBV5-1 to TRBJ2-2, with a weak D call TRBD1 (6 bases). V was cut by 4 bases and J by 1 base, with 11 bases left in between. Germline V CDR1 and CDR2: SGHRS, YFSETQ. The CDR3 covers 15 residues. This chain's CDR3 is CASSRAGVNTGELFF. The CDR3 nucleotides are TGCGCCAGCAGCAGGGCAGGGGTGAACACCGGGGAGCTGTTTTTT.

The chain couples TRBV7-2 to TRBJ1-1; D is possibly TRBD1 (5 bases). V was shortened by 0 bases and J by 4 bases, with 15 bases between the two germline ends. The V gene's germline CDR1 is SGHTA and CDR2 FQGNSA. The CDR3 totals 16 residues. CDR3 DNA: TGTGCCAGCAGCTTAGCGGGTTTCGGCGGGGGCACTGAAGCTTTCTTT. This encodes CASSLAGFGGGTEAFF.

The chain recombines TRBV28 with TRBJ2-6; the D gene is possibly TRBD1 (6 bases). CDR1 and CDR2 from the germline V gene are MDHEN and SYDVKM. With 6 bases removed from V and 0 bases from J, the gap between germline ends came to 15 bases. This CDR3 region has 17 residues. CDR3 coding DNA: TGTGCCAGCAGCCCCCCGGGACATTTCTCTGGGGCCAACGTCCTGACTTTC. Translated, it gives CASSPPGHFSGANVLTF.

V and J are TRBV5-1 and TRBJ2-7, with TRBD2 matching 7 bases. Losses at the gene ends were 3 bases for V and 5 bases for J; bases not matched to a gene: 8. The germline V gene encodes CDR1 SGHRS and CDR2 YFSETQ. The CDR3 loop spans 14 amino acids. The CDR3 protein is CASSYLAVGDEQYF. The CDR3 region has the DNA TGCGCCAGCAGCTATCTAGCGGTGGGTGACGAGCAGTACTTC.

The rearrangement joins TRBV29-1 to TRBJ1-3; D is unclear. The germline V and J ends were trimmed by 6 bases and 2 bases, with 11 bases remaining between them. Germline assignment: CDR1 SQVTM and CDR2 ANQGSEA. This CDR3 has 13 residues. CDR3 sequence (DNA): TGCAGCGTCAAGCCGGCGGCTGGAAACACCATATATTTT. Residues: CSVKPAAGNTIYF.

The chain joins TRBV2 to TRBJ1-2; the D is unclear. CDR1 is SNHLY and CDR2 is FYNNEI in the germline V gene. The CDR3 runs to 13 residues. V was cut by 1 base and J by 4 bases, with 7 bases left in between. This CDR3 is CASSEGISYGYTF. The CDR3 nucleotides read TGTGCCAGCAGTGAAGGCATCAGCTATGGCTACACCTTC.

The chain joins TRBV6-5 to TRBJ1-4; 7 nucleotides agree with TRBD1. Germline V gene sequence: CDR1 MNHEY, CDR2 SVGAGI. CDR3 length: 14 amino acids. The ends lost 5 bases at V and 7 bases at J; junction bases unmatched: 7. In DNA, the CDR3 is TGTGCCAGCAGTCGCGACAGGGTTGGTGAAAAACTGTTTTTT. It codes for CASSRDRVGEKLFF.